This T cell receptor (beta chain) stems from a study of T-cell reconstitution after alpha-beta-depleted transplantation in children (dated by TCRdb to about 2016). General notes on the study: Using TCR repertoire profiling, the study followed T-cell immune reconstitution in a quantitative way in children after TCRalphabeta/CD19-depleted allogeneic hematopoietic cell transplantation.

This sample's treatment or condition label indicates: allogeneic hematopoietic cell transplantation with graft depleted of TCRalphabeta T cells and CD19 B cells. The transplant recipients were children given TCRalphabeta/CD19-depleted allogeneic hematopoietic cell grafts. What the authors observed across the whole study: Over subsequent months, a decline in hyperexpanded clone frequencies was noted, and after one year, T-cell counts and TCRbeta diversity were mostly ascribed to newly produced T cells. The high TCRbeta diversity at day 60 in some patients was ascribed to recipient T cells and intrathymic progenitors that had survived conditioning. The apparently early alphabetaT-cell count recovery about two months after transplant was reportedly dependent on only several hundred rapidly expanded clones derived from non-depleted graft cells.

Receptor libraries were prepared by PCR. Sequencer: Illumina HiSeq 2500. Molecular barcoding was employed in the preparation of TCR libraries, with unique molecular identifiers being used to normalize TCRbeta repertoire quantification. TCRdb took the public reads, trimmed them with fastp at Q25, ran MiXCR for clone calling and kept in-frame beta chains. Entries are consolidated by CDR3 protein sequence, retaining the most common genes and DNA. The sample has about 200,000 distinct CDR3 sequences on record, approximately 6.9% of them singletons. The top ten hold less than 7% of the sample. The CDR3 holds 18 amino acids from the cysteine to the phenylalanine. The DNA shown is the 54-base CDR3, in frame from base 1. CDR1 and CDR2, looked up from the germline V gene, are SGHRS and YFSETQ. Trimming takes 3 bases off V and 1 base off J; junction bases not matched to a gene: 11. In the case of this clonotype: Its antigen is not yet known. Base-call qualities are not available, and no considerably larger clone is one nucleotide away.

The origin of this receptor is a boy aged 2 to 10 with acute lymphoblastic leukemia, due to receive a stem cell transplant. The chain couples TRBV5-1 to TRBJ2-1, with 9 middle bases fitting TRBD2. The sequencing here drew on PBMCs, taken before TCRalphabeta/CD19-depleted stem cell transplant. The DNA sequence is given as TGCGCCAGCAGCTCCCCGATCGGGGCGGGAGGGTCCTACAATGAGCAGTTCTTC. This sequence encodes CASSSPIGAGGSYNEQFF.